This is a list of T cell receptor beta chains from one sample in a study of blood T cell repertoires in COVID-19. Assay used: immunoSEQ multiplex PCR; TCRdb lists only in-frame clones, some missing. The table has around 300,000 clones, more than 80% seen once; the top ten hold 1% to 1.3%. The material sequenced was PBMCs or T cells enriched from blood (not recorded which). Every receptor here comes from a woman in her twenties or thirties who had recovered from COVID-19. The CDR3 runs from the conserved cysteine through the conserved F or W. Fields, in order: CDR3 protein, CDR3 DNA, V gene, D gene, clone size, J gene. D genes are given only for firm matches. Rows may omit the clone size; those that give it use once, few, many or a size class.

CDR3 protein: CASSFGQIYGYTF
CDR3 DNA: TGTGCCAGCAGTTTTGGACAGATCTATGGCTACACCTTC
V gene: TRBV28
D gene: .
clone size: .
J gene: TRBJ1-2

CDR3 protein: CASSLAEGLTFGPNEQFF
CDR3 DNA: TGTGCTAGCAGCTTAGCGGAGGGACTAACGTTTGGTCCCAATGAGCAGTTCTTC
V gene: TRBV7-7
D gene: TRBD2
clone size: .
J gene: TRBJ2-1

CDR3 protein: CAWRGLGDTEAFF
CDR3 DNA: TGTGCCTGGAGGGGGCTAGGGGACACTGAAGCTTTCTTT
V gene: TRBV30
D gene: .
clone size: once
J gene: TRBJ1-1

CDR3 protein: CASSPLSGQGLNQPQHF
CDR3 DNA: TGTGCCAGCTCACCACTCTCGGGACAGGGGCTAAATCAGCCCCAGCATTTT
V gene: TRBV18
D gene: TRBD1
clone size: .
J gene: TRBJ1-5

CDR3 protein: CASSEETGAYEQYF
CDR3 DNA: TGTGCCAGCAGTGAAGAGACGGGAGCCTACGAGCAGTACTTC
V gene: TRBV2
D gene: .
clone size: few
J gene: TRBJ2-7

CDR3 protein: CASSLARDRAFYGYTF
CDR3 DNA: TGTGCCAGCAGCTTAGCGAGGGACAGGGCCTTTTATGGCTACACCTTC
V gene: TRBV7-2
D gene: TRBD1
clone size: .
J gene: TRBJ1-2

CDR3 protein: CASGLTGSLGEQYF
CDR3 DNA: TGTGCCAGCGGCCTCACCGGGAGCCTTGGGGAGCAGTACTTC
V gene: TRBV28
D gene: .
clone size: .
J gene: TRBJ2-7

CDR3 protein: CASSLTGTGNTEAFF
CDR3 DNA: TGTGCCAGCAGCCTAACCGGGACAGGGAACACTGAAGCTTTCTTT
V gene: TRBV9
D gene: TRBD1
clone size: .
J gene: TRBJ1-1

CDR3 protein: CASSPRQTLNTEAFF
CDR3 DNA: TGTGCCAGCAGCCCGCGACAGACTTTGAACACTGAAGCTTTCTTT
V gene: TRBV7-9
D gene: .
clone size: .
J gene: TRBJ1-1

CDR3 protein: CASSSRDRPNTEAFF
CDR3 DNA: TGCGCCAGCAGTTCACGGGACAGACCGAACACTGAAGCTTTCTTT
V gene: TRBV23-1
D gene: TRBD1
clone size: once
J gene: TRBJ1-1

CDR3 protein: CAIRRLIQETQYF
CDR3 DNA: TGTGCCATCAGACGACTCATCCAAGAGACCCAGTACTTC
V gene: TRBV10-3
D gene: .
clone size: few
J gene: TRBJ2-5

CDR3 protein: CASSVQAGGPTKNIQYF
CDR3 DNA: TGTGCCAGCAGCGTTCAAGCGGGAGGGCCTACCAAAAACATTCAGTACTTC
V gene: TRBV9
D gene: TRBD2
clone size: .
J gene: TRBJ2-4

CDR3 protein: CASSFSKAGPSYEQYF
CDR3 DNA: TGTGCCAGCAGCTTTTCGAAGGCGGGGCCGTCCTACGAGCAGTACTTC
V gene: TRBV7-8
D gene: .
clone size: once
J gene: TRBJ2-7

CDR3 protein: CASSFAGQDQPQHF
CDR3 DNA: TGTGCCAGCAGTTTCGCGGGACAGGATCAGCCCCAGCATTTT
V gene: TRBV7-2
D gene: TRBD1
clone size: .
J gene: TRBJ1-5

CDR3 protein: CASSPQGPGGNTIYF
CDR3 DNA: TGTGCCAGCAGCCCACAAGGACCGGGGGGAAACACCATATATTTT
V gene: TRBV7-3
D gene: .
clone size: .
J gene: TRBJ1-3

CDR3 protein: CASGAGSEEKLFF
CDR3 DNA: TGTGCCAGCGGAGCAGGGTCGGAGGAAAAACTGTTTTTT
V gene: TRBV5-4
D gene: .
clone size: .
J gene: TRBJ1-4

CDR3 protein: CASSSGTGNSPLHF
CDR3 DNA: TGTGCCAGCAGTTCCGGGACAGGGAATTCACCCCTCCACTTT
V gene: TRBV6-5
D gene: TRBD1
clone size: .
J gene: TRBJ1-6

CDR3 protein: CASSLGTGGSYGYTF
CDR3 DNA: TGTGCCAGCAGCCTCGGGACAGGGGGAAGCTATGGCTACACCTTC
V gene: TRBV9
D gene: TRBD1
clone size: .
J gene: TRBJ1-2

CDR3 protein: CASSLAMGQGADTQYF
CDR3 DNA: TGTGCCAGCAGCTTAGCGATGGGGCAGGGGGCAGATACGCAGTATTTT
V gene: TRBV7-9
D gene: TRBD1
clone size: .
J gene: TRBJ2-3

CDR3 protein: CASSITVNTEAFF
CDR3 DNA: TGTGCCAGTAGTATTACAGTGAACACTGAAGCTTTCTTT
V gene: TRBV19
D gene: .
clone size: .
J gene: TRBJ1-1

CDR3 protein: CASSSSPTQGLMGAFF
CDR3 DNA: TGTGCCAGCAGTTCCTCCCCCACACAGGGGTTAATGGGAGCTTTCTTT
V gene: TRBV7-2
D gene: TRBD1
clone size: .
J gene: TRBJ1-1

CDR3 protein: CASSQDLAASSYNEQFF
CDR3 DNA: TGCGCCAGCAGCCAAGATCTTGCGGCCAGCTCCTACAATGAGCAGTTCTTC
V gene: TRBV4-3
D gene: .
clone size: .
J gene: TRBJ2-1

CDR3 protein: CASREDRILYGYTF
CDR3 DNA: TGTGCCAGCAGAGAGGACAGGATTCTCTATGGCTACACCTTC
V gene: TRBV28
D gene: TRBD1
clone size: .
J gene: TRBJ1-2

CDR3 protein: CASSLEESEQYF
CDR3 DNA: TGCGCCAGCAGCTTGGAGGAGAGCGAGCAGTACTTC
V gene: TRBV5-1
D gene: .
clone size: many
J gene: TRBJ2-7